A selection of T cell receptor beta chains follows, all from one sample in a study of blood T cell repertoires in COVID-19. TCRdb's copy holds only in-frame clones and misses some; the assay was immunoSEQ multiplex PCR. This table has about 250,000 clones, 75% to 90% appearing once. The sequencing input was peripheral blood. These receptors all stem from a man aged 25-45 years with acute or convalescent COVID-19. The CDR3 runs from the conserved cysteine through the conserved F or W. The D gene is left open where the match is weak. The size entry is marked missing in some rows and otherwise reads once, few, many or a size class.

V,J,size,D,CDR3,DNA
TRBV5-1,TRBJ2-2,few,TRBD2,CASSIGTSGSRELFF,TGCGCCAGCAGCATCGGGACTAGCGGGAGTCGGGAGCTGTTTTTT
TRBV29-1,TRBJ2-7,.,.,CSVIEDFYEQYF,TGCAGCGTTATTGAAGACTTCTACGAGCAGTACTTC
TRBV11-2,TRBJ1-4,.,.,CASSLRARGSEKLFF,TGTGCCAGCAGCTTACGGGCCAGGGGAAGTGAAAAACTGTTTTTT
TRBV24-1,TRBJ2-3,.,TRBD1,CATSDLSRGGGGDTQYF,TGTGCCACCAGTGATTTGAGTCGAGGGGGCGGCGGAGATACGCAGTATTTT
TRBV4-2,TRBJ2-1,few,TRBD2,CASSPETSGSYNEQFF,TGTGCCAGCAGCCCGGAAACTAGCGGTTCCTACAATGAGCAGTTCTTC
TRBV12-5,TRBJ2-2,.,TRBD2,CASGFDLLAGGPVGGELFF,TGTGCTAGTGGTTTCGACCTGCTAGCGGGAGGGCCGGTGGGCGGGGAGCTGTTTTTT
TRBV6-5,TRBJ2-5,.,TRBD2,CASSQRGGRETQYF,TGTGCCAGCAGCCAGCGGGGGGGGAGAGAGACCCAGTACTTC
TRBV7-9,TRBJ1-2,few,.,CASNGGVDGYTF,TGTGCCAGCAACGGAGGGGTGGATGGCTACACCTTC
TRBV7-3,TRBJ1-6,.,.,CASSLTGGSPLHF,TGTGCCAGCAGCTTAACAGGGGGTTCACCCCTCCACTTT
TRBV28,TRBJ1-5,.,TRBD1,CASNLRDRFNQPQHF,TGTGCCAGCAACCTCCGGGACAGGTTTAATCAGCCCCAGCATTTT
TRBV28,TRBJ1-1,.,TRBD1,CASSLRTGAAFF,TGTGCCAGCAGCCTCCGGACAGGGGCAGCTTTCTTT
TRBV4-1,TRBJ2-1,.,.,CASSHKTSNEQFF,TGCGCCAGCAGCCACAAAACTAGCAATGAGCAGTTCTTC
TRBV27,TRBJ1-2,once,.,CASSLHPREGSGGYTF,TGTGCCAGCAGTCTACACCCCCGGGAGGGTAGCGGTGGCTACACCTTC
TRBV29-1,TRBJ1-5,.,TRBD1,CSATTGNSNQPQHF,TGCAGCGCCACGACAGGGAATAGCAATCAGCCCCAGCATTTT
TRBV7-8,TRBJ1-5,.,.,CASSKTGEGNQPQHF,TGTGCCAGCAGCAAGACGGGAGAAGGGAATCAGCCCCAGCATTTT
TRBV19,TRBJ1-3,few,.,CASSIDRDTSGNTIYF,TGTGCCAGTAGTATAGATCGGGACACTTCTGGAAACACCATATATTTT
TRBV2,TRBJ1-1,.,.,CASILTGEGEAFF,TGTGCCAGCATTCTGACAGGTGAGGGTGAAGCTTTCTTT
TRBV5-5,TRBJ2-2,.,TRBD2,CASSFLREGTGELFF,TGTGCCAGCAGCTTTCTCCGGGAGGGGACCGGGGAGCTGTTTTTT
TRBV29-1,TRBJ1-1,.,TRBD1,CSVDPLRQGTEAFF,TGCAGCGTTGATCCGCTCCGACAGGGCACTGAAGCTTTCTTT
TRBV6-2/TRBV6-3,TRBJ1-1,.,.,CASSYLGSEAFF,TGTGCCAGCAGTTATCTCGGGAGTGAAGCTTTCTTT
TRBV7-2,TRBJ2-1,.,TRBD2,CASSRTSGGRQQFF,TGTGCCAGCAGCCGGACTAGCGGGGGAAGACAGCAGTTCTTC
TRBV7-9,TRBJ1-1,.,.,CASSPGVLAFF,TGTGCCAGCAGCCCCGGAGTACTCGCTTTCTTT
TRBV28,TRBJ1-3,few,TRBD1,CASSSTGLGNTIYF,TGTGCCAGCAGTTCGACAGGGCTTGGAAACACCATATATTTT
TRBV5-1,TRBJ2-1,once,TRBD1,CASSYGTGSHEQFF,TGCGCCAGCAGCTATGGGACAGGGTCCCATGAGCAGTTCTTC
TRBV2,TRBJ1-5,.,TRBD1,CASRQGGVEYQPQHF,TGTGCCAGCCGCCAGGGGGGCGTCGAATATCAGCCCCAGCATTTT
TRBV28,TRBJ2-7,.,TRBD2,CASSFRGVGTPDLSYF,TGTGCCAGCAGTTTTCGGGGGGTTGGCACACCAGACTTGTCTTACTTC
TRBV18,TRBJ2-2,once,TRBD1,CASSLSGGLNTGELFF,TGTGCCTCCTCCCTTTCAGGGGGCCTTAACACCGGGGAGCTGTTTTTT
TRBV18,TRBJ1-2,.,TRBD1,CASSPRGLEDGYTF,TGTGCCAGCTCACCCAGGGGGCTAGAGGATGGCTACACCTTC
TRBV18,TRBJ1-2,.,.,CASTPRGRNYGYTF,TGTGCCAGCACCCCGCGGGGGCGTAACTATGGCTACACCTTC
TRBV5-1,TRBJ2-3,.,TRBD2,CASSQPSTSGGKDTQYF,TGCGCCAGCAGCCAACCCTCGACTAGCGGGGGTAAAGATACGCAGTATTTT
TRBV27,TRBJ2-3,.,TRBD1,CASTSRGWDRGRSDTQYF,TGTGCCAGCACCTCCCGGGGTTGGGACAGGGGGCGGTCAGATACGCAGTATTTT
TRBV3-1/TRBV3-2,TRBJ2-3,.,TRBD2,CASSFELAGSADTQYF,TGTGCCAGCAGCTTCGAACTAGCGGGTAGCGCAGATACGCAGTATTTT
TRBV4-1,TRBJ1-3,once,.,CASSQEGHFENTIYF,TGCGCCAGCAGCCAAGAGGGACATTTCGAGAACACCATATATTTT
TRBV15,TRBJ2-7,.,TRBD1,CATSRGVGQGAYEQYF,TGTGCCACCAGCAGAGGCGTTGGGCAGGGGGCTTACGAGCAGTACTTC
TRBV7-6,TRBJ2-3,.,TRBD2,CASRPSSGGPDTQYF,TGTGCCAGCAGGCCCTCGAGCGGGGGTCCAGATACGCAGTATTTT
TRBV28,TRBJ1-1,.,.,CASSLGDPNTEAFF,TGTGCCAGCAGTTTGGGCGACCCGAACACTGAAGCTTTCTTT